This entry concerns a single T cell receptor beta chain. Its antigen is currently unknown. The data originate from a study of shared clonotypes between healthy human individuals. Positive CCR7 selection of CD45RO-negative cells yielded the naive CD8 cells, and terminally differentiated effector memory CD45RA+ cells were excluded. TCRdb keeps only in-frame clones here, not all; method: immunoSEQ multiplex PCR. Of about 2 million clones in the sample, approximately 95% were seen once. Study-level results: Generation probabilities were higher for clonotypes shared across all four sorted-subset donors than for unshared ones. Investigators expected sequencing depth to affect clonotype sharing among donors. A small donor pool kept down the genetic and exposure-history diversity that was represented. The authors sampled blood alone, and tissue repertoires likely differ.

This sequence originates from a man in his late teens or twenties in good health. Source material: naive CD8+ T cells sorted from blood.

CDR3 region: CASSPSGISGNTIYF. CDR3 DNA sequence: TGTGCCAGCAGCCCCTCAGGGATCTCTGGAAACACCATATATTTT. The V gene is TRBV9, the J gene TRBJ1-3; D is perhaps TRBD1 (5 bases). There are 15 residues in the CDR3. In germline, CDR1 is SGDLS, CDR2 YYNGEE. V was trimmed by 4 bases and J by 0 bases, leaving 11 bases between them.